The TCR beta chain described here comes from a study of shared clonotypes between healthy human individuals. Study at large: Plates per donor: three CD4 naive, three CD4 memory, two CD8 naive, one CD8 memory. Whole-study findings and limits: Expectations were that clonotype sharing among donors would be affected by sequencing depth.

The germline CDR1 and CDR2 sequences are MNHNS and SASEGT. Trimming cost V 1 base and J 4 bases, with 17 bases left between them. The CDR3 has 17 residues. Selected positively for CCR7 and CD45RO-negative, naive CD8 cells excluded terminally differentiated effector memory CD45RA+ cells. Of note for this clone: Its antigen is unidentified.

Generated by immunoSEQ multiplex PCR, the TCRdb table keeps only in-frame clones and is missing some. The sample holds about 870,000 clones, 80% to 95% seen once. The receptor was isolated from a man aged 25-40 years in good health. Input material: naive CD8+ T cells sorted from blood. V gene TRBV6-1 combines with J gene TRBJ2-1; D may be TRBD1 (5 bases). The CDR3 region is CASSEEGSWGTYNEQFF. CDR3 bases: TGTGCCAGCAGTGAAGAAGGGTCATGGGGCACTTACAATGAGCAGTTCTTC.